These T cell receptor beta chains were read from a single sample in a study of post-analysis software for immune sequencing data. TCRdb re-analysed the PCR reads in MiXCR, keeping a single row per CDR3 protein. The sample includes 380,000 or so distinct CDR3 sequences, approximately 38% of them seen just once. The sample was blood. The receptors come from a girl between 10 and 17 years old with multiple sclerosis. Both conserved end residues are part of each CDR3.

>TRBV3-1
CASRPEAGGDYGYTF
>TRBV6-5
CASSFPGAEQFF
>TRBV29-1
CSVQGAGGNTIYF
>TRBV20-1
CSVPRGPHYEQYF
>TRBV5-1
CASSLTSNDAVDTQYF
>TRBV29-1
CSVELEGGNTQYF
>TRBV12-3/TRBV12-4
CASSSSGEDTQYF
>TRBV12-3/TRBV12-4
CASSKPGGGYNEQFF
>TRBV7-9
CASSPHPNTKAFF
>TRBV6-5
CASSYVVDRGEAFF
>TRBV29-1
CSIRQMNTGELFF